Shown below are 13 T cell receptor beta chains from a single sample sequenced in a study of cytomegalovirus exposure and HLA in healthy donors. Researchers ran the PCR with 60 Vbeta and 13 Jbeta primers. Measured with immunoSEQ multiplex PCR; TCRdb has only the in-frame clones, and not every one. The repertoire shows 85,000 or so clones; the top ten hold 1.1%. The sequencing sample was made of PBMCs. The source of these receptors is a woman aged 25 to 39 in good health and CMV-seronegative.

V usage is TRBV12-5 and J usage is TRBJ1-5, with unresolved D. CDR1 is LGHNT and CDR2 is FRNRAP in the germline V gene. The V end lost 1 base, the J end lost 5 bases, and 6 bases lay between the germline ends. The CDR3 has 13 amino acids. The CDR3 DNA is TGTGCTAGTGGTTTGGCGGGAGATCAGCCCCAGCATTTT. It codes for CASGLAGDQPQHF. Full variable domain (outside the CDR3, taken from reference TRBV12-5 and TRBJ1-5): DARVTQTPRHKVTEMGQEVTMRCQPILGHNTVFWYRQTMMQGLELLAYFRNRAPLDDSGMPKDRFSAEMPDATLATLKIQPSEPRDSAVYFCASGLAGDQPQHFGDGTRLSIL.

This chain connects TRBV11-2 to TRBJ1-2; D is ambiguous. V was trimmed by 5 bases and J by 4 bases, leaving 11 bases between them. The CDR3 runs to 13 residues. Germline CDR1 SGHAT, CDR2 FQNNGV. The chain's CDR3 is CASSTRPGYGYTF. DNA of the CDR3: TGTGCCAGCAGCACCCGACCGGGCTATGGCTACACCTTC.

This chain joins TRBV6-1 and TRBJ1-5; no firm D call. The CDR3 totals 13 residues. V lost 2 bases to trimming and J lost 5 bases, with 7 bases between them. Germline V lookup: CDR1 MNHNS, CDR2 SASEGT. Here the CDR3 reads CASSEQIDQPQHF. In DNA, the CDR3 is TGTGCCAGCAGTGAACAGATTGATCAGCCCCAGCATTTT.

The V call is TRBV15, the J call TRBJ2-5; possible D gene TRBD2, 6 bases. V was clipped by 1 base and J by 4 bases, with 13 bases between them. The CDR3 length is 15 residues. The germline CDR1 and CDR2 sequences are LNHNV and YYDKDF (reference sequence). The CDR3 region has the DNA TGTGCCACCAGCAGAGTCTCTAGGGGAGGAGAGACCCAGTACTTC. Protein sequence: CATSRVSRGGETQYF. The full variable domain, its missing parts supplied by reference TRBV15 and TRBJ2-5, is DAMVIQNPRYQVTQFGKPVTLSCSQTLNHNVMYWYQQKSSQAPKLLFHYYDKDFNNEADTPDNFQSRRPNTSFCFLDIRSPGLGDTAMYLCATSRVSRGGETQYFGPGTRLLVL.

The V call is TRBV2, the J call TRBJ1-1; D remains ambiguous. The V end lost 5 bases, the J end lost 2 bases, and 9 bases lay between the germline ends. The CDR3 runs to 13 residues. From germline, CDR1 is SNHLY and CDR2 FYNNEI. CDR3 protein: CASSPQVNTEAFF. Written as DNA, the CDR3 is TGTGCCAGCAGTCCTCAGGTTAACACTGAAGCTTTCTTT.

The CDR3 here is CAWSVGRYEQYF. The DNA for the CDR3 is TGTGCCTGGAGTGTAGGGAGGTACGAGCAGTACTTC. This chain uses TRBV30 with TRBJ2-7; tentative D call: TRBD2 (6 bases). Germline lookup yields CDR1 GTSNPN and CDR2 SVGIG (reference sequence). V was shortened by 0 bases and J by 4 bases, with 7 bases between the two germline ends. The CDR3 loop spans 12 amino acids.

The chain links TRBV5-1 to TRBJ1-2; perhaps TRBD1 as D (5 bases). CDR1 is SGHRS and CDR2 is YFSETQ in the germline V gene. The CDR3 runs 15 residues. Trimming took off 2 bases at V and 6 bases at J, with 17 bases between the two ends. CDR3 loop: CASSFSAGTDNGYTF. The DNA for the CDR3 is TGCGCCAGCAGCTTCTCGGCGGGGACGGATAATGGCTACACCTTC.

The chain's CDR3 is CASSEGGGQRADTQYF. CDR3 bases: TGTGCCAGCAGTGAAGGGGGAGGGCAGAGAGCAGATACGCAGTATTTT. The chain joins TRBV6-1 to TRBJ2-3, with 7 bases that match TRBD2. V shed 1 base, J shed 4 bases, and the junction held 8 bases outside the gene matches. Germline V gene lookup returns CDR1 MNHNS and CDR2 SASEGT. The CDR3 spans 16 residues.

The CDR3 bases are TGTGCCAGCAGCAGACAGGGGGCGGTCTATGGCTACACCTTC. Its translation is CASSRQGAVYGYTF. The V and J genes are TRBV7-2 and TRBJ1-2; 10 bases map to TRBD1. Trimming cost V 5 bases and J 4 bases; bases outside gene matches: 4. This CDR3 region has 14 residues. The V gene's germline CDR1 is SGHTA and CDR2 FQGNSA. The full variable domain, completed using reference TRBV7-2 and TRBJ1-2, is GAGVSQSPSNKVTEKGKDVELRCDPISGHTALYWYRQSLGQGLEFLIYFQGNSAPDKSGLPSDRFSAERTGGSVSTLTIQRTQQEDSAVYLCASSRQGAVYGYTFGSGTRLTVV.

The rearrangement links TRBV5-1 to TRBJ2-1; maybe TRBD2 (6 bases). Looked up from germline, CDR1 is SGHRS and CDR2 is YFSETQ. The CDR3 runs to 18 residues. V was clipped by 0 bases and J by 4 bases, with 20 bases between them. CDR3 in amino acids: CASSLASASALVYNEQFF. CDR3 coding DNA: TGCGCCAGCAGCTTGGCCTCGGCTAGCGCCCTGGTATACAATGAGCAGTTCTTC.

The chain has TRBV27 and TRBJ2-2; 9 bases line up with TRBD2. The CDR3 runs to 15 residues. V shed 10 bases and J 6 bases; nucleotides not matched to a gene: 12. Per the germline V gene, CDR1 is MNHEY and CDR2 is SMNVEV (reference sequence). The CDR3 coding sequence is TGTGCCACCCGGTCGGGCGGGGGGGTACCCGGGGAGCTGTTTTTT. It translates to CATRSGGGVPGELFF.

DNA for the CDR3: TGCGCCAGCAGCTCACTCGGGGTTACCGGGGAGCTGTTTTTT. Residues: CASSSLGVTGELFF. The chain uses TRBV5-1 and TRBJ2-2; D possibly corresponds to TRBD2 (5 bases). CDR3 length equals 14 residues. Germline V gene data show CDR1 as SGHRS and CDR2 as YFSETQ. The germline V and J ends were trimmed by 3 bases and 5 bases, with 11 bases remaining between them.

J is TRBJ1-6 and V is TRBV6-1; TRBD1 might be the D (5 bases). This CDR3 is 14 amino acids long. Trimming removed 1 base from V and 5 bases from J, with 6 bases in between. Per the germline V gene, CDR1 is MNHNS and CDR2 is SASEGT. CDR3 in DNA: TGTGCCAGCAGTGAAGGGACAAATAATTCACCCCTCCACTTT. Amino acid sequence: CASSEGTNNSPLHF.